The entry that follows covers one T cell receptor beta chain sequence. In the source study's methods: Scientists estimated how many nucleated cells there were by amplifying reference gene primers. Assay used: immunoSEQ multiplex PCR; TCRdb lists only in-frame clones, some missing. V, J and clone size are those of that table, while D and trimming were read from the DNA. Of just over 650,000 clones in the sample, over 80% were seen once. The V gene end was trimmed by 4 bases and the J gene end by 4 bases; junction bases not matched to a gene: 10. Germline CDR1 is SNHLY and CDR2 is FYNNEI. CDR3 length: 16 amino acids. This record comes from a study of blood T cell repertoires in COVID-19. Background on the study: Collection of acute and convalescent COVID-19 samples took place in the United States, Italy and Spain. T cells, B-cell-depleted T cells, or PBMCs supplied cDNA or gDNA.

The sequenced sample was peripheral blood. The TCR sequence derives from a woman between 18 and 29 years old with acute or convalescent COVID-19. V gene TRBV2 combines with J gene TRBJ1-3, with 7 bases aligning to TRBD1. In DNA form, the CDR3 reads TGTGCCAGCAGTGGGGACAGAGCTCTCCTAGGAAACACCATATATTTT. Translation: CASSGDRALLGNTIYF.